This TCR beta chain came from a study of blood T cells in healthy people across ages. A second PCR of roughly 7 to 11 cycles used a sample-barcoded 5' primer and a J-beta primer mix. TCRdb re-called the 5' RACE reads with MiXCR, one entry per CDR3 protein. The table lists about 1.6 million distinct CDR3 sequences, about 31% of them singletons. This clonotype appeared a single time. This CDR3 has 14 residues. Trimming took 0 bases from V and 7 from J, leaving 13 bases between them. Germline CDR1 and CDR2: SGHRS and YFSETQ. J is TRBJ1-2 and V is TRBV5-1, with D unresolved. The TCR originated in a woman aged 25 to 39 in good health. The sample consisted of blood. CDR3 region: CASSLDGEGSGYTF. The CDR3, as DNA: TGCGCCAGCAGCTTGGATGGAGAGGGAAGTGGCTACACCTTC.